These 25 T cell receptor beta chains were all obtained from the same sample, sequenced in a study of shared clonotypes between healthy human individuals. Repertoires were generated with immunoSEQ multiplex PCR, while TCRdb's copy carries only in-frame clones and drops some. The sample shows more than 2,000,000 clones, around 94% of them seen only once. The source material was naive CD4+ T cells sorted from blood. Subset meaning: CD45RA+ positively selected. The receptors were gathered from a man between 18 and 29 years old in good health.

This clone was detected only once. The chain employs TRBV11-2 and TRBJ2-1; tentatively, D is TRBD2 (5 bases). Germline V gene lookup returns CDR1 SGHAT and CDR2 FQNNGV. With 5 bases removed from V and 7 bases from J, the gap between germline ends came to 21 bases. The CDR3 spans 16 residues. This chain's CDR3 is CASSPVGLYLRNEQFF. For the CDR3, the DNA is TGTGCCAGCAGCCCGGTAGGACTCTATTTAAGAAATGAGCAGTTCTTC.

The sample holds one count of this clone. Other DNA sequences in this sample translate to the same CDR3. The CDR3 coding sequence is TGCGCCAGCACCCCCAGCGGGGGGTCCTACAATGAGCAGTTCTTC. It codes for CASTPSGGSYNEQFF. V usage is TRBV5-1 and J usage is TRBJ2-1; 9 bases map to TRBD2. From germline, CDR1 is SGHRS and CDR2 YFSETQ. This CDR3 is 15 amino acids long. Trimming took 6 bases from V and 1 from J; bases not matched to a gene: 5.

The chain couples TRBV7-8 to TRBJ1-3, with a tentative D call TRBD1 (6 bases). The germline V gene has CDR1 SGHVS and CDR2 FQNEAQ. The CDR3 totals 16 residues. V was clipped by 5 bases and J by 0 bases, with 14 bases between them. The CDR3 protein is CASSPSGGSSGNTIYF. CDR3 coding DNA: TGTGCCAGCAGCCCCTCGGGGGGCAGCTCTGGAAACACCATATATTTT.

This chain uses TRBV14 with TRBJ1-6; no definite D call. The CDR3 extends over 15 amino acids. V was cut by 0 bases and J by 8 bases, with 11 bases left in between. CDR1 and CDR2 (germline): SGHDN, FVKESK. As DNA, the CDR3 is TGTGCCAGCAGCCAAGACGGAAGGAGGGATTCACCCCTCCACTTT. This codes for CASSQDGRRDSPLHF.

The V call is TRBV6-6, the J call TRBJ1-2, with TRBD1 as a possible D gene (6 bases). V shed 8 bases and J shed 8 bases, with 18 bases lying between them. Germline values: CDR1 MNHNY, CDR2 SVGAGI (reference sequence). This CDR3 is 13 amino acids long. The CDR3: CASQTSQGQGYTF. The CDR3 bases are TGTGCCAGCCAAACTTCACAGGGCCAAGGCTACACCTTC.

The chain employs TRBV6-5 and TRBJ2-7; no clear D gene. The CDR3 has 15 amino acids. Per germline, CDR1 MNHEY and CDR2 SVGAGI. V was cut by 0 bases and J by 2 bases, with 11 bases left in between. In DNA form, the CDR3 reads TGTGCCAGCAGTTACTCTGGGGTTGTGACCTACGAGCAGTACTTC. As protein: CASSYSGVVTYEQYF.

The CDR3 region is CASSDWGGGNEQFF. CDR3 sequence (DNA): TGTGCCAGCAGTGATTGGGGGGGAGGGAATGAGCAGTTCTTC. The V call is TRBV6-1, the J call TRBJ2-1, with 7 bases matching TRBD2. The CDR3 runs to 14 residues. Trimming removed 3 bases from V and 7 bases from J; junction bases left unmatched: 6. Germline V gene data show CDR1 as MNHNS and CDR2 as SASEGT.

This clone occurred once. CDR3 bases: TGTGCCAGCAGTGAAGCGCTGGGGATTCAGCCCCAGCATTTT. It codes for CASSEALGIQPQHF. V gene TRBV6-1 combines with J gene TRBJ1-5, with D uncertain. Per the germline V gene, CDR1 is MNHNS and CDR2 is SASEGT. This CDR3 contains 14 residues. Between the trimmed V and J ends, which lost 0 bases and 6 bases, there was a span of 9 bases.

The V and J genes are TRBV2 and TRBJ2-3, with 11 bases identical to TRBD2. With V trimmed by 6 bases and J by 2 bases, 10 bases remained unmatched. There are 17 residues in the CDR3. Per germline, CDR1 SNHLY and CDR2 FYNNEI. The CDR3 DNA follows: TGTGCCAGCAGAACGCTTCCGGGACTAGCGGACACAGATACGCAGTATTTT. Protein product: CASRTLPGLADTDTQYF.

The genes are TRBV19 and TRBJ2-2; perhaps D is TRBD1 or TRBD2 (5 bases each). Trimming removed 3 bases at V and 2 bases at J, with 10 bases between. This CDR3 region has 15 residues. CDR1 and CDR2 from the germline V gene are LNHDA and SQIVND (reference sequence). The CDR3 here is CASSMPGSNTGELFF. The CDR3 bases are TGTGCCAGTAGTATGCCAGGGAGTAACACCGGGGAGCTGTTTTTT.

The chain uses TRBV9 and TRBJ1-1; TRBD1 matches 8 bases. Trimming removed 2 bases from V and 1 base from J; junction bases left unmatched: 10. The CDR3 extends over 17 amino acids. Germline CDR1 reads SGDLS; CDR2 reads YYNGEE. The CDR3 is CASSVPTTGAGNTEAFF. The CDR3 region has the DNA TGTGCCAGCAGCGTTCCGACGACAGGGGCAGGGAACACTGAAGCTTTCTTT.

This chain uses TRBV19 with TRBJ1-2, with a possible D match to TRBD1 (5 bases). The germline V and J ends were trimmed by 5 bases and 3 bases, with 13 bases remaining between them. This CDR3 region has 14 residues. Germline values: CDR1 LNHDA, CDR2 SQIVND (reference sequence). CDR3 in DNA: TGTGCCAGTAGTGCCGGGGACCGGCACTATGGCTACACCTTC. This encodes CASSAGDRHYGYTF. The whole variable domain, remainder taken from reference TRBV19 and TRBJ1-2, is DGGITQSPKYLFRKEGQNVTLSCEQNLNHDAMYWYRQDPGQGLRLIYYSQIVNDFQKGDIAEGYSVSREKKESFPLTVTSAQKNPTAFYLCASSAGDRHYGYTFGSGTRLTVV.

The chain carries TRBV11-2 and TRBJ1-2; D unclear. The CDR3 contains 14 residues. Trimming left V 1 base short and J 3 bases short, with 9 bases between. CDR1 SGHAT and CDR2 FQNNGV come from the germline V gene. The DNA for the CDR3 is TGTGCCAGCAGCTTAGCTTTTGGGGACTATGGCTACACCTTC. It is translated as CASSLAFGDYGYTF.

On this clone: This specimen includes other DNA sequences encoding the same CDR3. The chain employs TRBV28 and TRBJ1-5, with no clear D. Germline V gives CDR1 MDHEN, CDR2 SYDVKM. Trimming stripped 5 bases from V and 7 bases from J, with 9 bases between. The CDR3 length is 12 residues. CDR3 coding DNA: TGTGCCAGCAGTAACCTTGGACAGCCCCAGCATTTT. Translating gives CASSNLGQPQHF.

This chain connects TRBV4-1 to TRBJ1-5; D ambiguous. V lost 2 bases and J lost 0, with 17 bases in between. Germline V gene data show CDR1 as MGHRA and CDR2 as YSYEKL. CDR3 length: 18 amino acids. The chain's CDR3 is CASSQLPSPAYSNQPQHF. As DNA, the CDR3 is TGCGCCAGCAGCCAATTGCCGTCACCAGCTTATAGCAATCAGCCCCAGCATTTT.

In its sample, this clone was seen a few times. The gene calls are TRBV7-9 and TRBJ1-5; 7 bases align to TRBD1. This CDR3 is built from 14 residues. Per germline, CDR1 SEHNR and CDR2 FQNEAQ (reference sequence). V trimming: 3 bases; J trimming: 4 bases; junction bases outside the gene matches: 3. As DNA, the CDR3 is TGTGCCAGCAGCTTGACAGGGACAAATCAGCCCCAGCATTTT. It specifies CASSLTGTNQPQHF.

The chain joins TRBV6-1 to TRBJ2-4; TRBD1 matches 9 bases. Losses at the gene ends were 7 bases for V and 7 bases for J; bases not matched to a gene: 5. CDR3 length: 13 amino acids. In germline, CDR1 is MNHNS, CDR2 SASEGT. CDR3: CASTLDRGNIQYF. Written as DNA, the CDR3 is TGTGCCAGCACCTTAGACAGGGGGAACATTCAGTACTTC.

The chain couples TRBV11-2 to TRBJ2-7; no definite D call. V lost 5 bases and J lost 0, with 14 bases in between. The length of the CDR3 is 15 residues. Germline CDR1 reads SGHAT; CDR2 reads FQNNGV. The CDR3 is CASSRTLPNSYEQYF. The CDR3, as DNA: TGTGCCAGCAGCCGTACACTGCCTAACTCCTACGAGCAGTACTTC.

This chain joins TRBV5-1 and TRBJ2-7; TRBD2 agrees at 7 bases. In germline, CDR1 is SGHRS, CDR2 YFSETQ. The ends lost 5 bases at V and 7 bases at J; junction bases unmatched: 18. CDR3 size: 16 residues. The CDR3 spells CASRVGPHLTGGEQYF. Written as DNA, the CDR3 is TGCGCCAGCAGAGTTGGACCGCACCTCACCGGGGGGGAGCAGTACTTC.

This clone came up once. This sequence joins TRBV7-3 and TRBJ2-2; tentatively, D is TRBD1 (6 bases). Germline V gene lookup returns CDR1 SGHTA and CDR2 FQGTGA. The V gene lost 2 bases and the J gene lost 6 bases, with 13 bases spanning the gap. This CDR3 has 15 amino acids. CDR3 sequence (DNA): TGTGCCAGCAGCTTACAACCAGGGGTCGCCGGGGAGCTGTTTTTT. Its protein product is CASSLQPGVAGELFF.

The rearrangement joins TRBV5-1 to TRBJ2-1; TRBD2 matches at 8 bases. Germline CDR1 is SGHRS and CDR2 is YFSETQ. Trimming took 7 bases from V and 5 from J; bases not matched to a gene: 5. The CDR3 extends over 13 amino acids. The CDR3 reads CASRLAGHNEQFF. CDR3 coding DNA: TGCGCCAGCCGCCTAGCGGGTCACAATGAGCAGTTCTTC. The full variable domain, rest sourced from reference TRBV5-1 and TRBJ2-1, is KAGVTQTPRYLIKTRGQQVTLSCSPISGHRSVSWYQQTPGQGLQFLFEYFSETQRNKGNFPGRFSGRQFSNSRSEMNVSTLELGDSALYLCASRLAGHNEQFFGPGTRLTVL.

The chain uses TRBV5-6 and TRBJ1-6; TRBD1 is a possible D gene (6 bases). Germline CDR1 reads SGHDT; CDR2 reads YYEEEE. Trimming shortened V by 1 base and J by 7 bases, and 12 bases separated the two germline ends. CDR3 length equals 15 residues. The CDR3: CASSLRETGNSPLHF. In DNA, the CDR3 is TGTGCCAGCAGCTTGAGGGAGACAGGAAATTCACCCCTCCACTTT.

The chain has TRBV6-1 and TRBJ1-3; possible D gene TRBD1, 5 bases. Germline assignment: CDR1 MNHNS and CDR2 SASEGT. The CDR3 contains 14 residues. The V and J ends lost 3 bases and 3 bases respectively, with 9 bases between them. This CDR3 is CASSEKGHGNTIYF. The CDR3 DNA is TGTGCCAGCAGTGAGAAGGGGCATGGAAACACCATATATTTT.

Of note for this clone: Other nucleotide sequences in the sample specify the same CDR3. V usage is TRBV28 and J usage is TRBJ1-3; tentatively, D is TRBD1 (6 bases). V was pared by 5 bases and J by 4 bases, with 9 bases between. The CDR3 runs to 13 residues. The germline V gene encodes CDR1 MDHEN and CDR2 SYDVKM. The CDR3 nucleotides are TGTGCCAGCAGTACAGGGTTGGGAAACACCATATATTTT. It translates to CASSTGLGNTIYF.

CDR3 in amino acids: CASSPQLESYNEQFF. The DNA for the CDR3 is TGTGCCAGTAGTCCCCAACTAGAGTCCTACAATGAGCAGTTCTTC. The gene calls are TRBV19 and TRBJ2-1; possibly TRBD2 for D (5 bases). V gave up 5 bases and J gave up 1 base, with 12 bases separating them. Looked up from germline, CDR1 is LNHDA and CDR2 is SQIVND (reference sequence). The CDR3 has 15 residues.